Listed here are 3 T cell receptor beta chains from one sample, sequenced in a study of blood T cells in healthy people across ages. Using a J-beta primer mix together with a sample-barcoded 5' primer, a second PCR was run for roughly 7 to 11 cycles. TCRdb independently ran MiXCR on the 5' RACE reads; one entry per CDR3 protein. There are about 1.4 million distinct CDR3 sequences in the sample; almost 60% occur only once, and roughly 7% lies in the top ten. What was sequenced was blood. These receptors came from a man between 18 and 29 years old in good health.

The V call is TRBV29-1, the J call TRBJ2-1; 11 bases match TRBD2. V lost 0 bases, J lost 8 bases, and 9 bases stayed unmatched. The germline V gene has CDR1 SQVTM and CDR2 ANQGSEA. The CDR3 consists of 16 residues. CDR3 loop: CSVEDLAGGHFDEQFF. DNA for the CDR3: TGCAGCGTTGAAGATCTAGCGGGGGGCCACTTTGATGAGCAGTTCTTC.

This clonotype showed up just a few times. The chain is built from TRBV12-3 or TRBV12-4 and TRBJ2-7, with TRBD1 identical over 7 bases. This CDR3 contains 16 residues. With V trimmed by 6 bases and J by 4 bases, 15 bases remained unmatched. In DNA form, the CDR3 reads TGTGCCAGCAGCCCCCCACCACAGGGGCTTGGTTACGAGCAGTACTTC. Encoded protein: CASSPPPQGLGYEQYF.

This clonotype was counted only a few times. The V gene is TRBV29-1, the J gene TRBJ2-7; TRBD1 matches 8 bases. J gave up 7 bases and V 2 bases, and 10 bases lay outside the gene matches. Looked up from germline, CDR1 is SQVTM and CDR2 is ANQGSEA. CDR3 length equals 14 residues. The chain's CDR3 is CSVERWQGAGEQYF. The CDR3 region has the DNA TGCAGCGTTGAACGGTGGCAGGGGGCCGGGGAGCAGTACTTC.